This T cell receptor (beta chain) was obtained from a study of blood T cell repertoires in COVID-19. Study summary: The analysed material was cDNA or gDNA that came from T cells, B-cell-depleted T cells, or PBMCs.

Sequenced by immunoSEQ multiplex PCR; TCRdb stores in-frame clones only, minus some. The data contain about 250,000 clones, just over 85% of them singletons. Adults between roughly 18 and 89 years of age took part from 24 US areas. The CDR3 loop spans 15 amino acids. With 2 bases clipped from V and 7 bases from J, the junction kept 7 bases outside the gene matches. Germline CDR1 LGHDT, CDR2 YNNKEL (reference sequence). The sequence was collected from a man in his forties who had recovered from COVID-19. Sequencing was performed on PBMCs or T cells enriched from blood (not recorded which). The chain carries TRBV3-1 (or the pseudogene TRBV3-2) and TRBJ1-5; TRBD1 matches 8 bases. The CDR3 nucleotides are TGTGCCAGCAGCCAAAGTAGGACAGGGCCCCAGCCCCAGCATTTT. This sequence encodes CASSQSRTGPQPQHF.